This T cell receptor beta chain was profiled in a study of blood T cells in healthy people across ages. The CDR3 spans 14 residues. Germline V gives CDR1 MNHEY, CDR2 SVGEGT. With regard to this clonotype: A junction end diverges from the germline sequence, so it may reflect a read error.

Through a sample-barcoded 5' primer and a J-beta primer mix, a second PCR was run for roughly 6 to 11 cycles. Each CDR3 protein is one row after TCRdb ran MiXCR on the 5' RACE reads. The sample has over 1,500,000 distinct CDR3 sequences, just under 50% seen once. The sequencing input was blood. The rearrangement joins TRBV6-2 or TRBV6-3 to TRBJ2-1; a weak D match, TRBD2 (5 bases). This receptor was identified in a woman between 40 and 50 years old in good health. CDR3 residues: CASSYLGVRYERFF. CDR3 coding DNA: TGTGCCAGCAGTTACCTCGGGGTTCGGTATGAGCGGTTCTTC.